This TCR beta chain was observed in a study of T-cell memory formation after mild COVID-19. The 5'RACE method, run with constant-segment primers, produced TCR alpha and TCR beta cDNA libraries (carrying sample barcodes and UMIs). A single record per CDR3 protein comes from TCRdb applying MiXCR to the 5' RACE reads. In the table there are 380,000 or so distinct CDR3 sequences, approximately 15% of which are singletons. The germline V gene has CDR1 SEHNR and CDR2 FQNEAQ (reference sequence). The CDR3 contains 15 residues. Trimming pared 5 bases from V and 2 bases from J, leaving 15 bases between. Findings of the study overall: Chiefly within CM and EM were the contracting CD4+ clones; CD8+ ones were within EMRA.

About this clonotype: The antigen remains unidentified.

The chain recombines TRBV7-9 with TRBJ2-5; maybe TRBD1 (6 bases). The source material was PBMCs or a T cell subset sorted from them (not recorded which). The TCR sequence derives from a man between 18 and 29 years old who had mild COVID-19 (a few samples of this study predate the infection). Cell type and time point are not known. CDR3 protein: CASSPTGIWQETQYF. For the CDR3, the DNA is TGTGCCAGCAGCCCGACAGGTATATGGCAAGAGACCCAGTACTTC.